The clone carrying this TCR beta chain was seen just once. What it recognizes is unknown. At the DNA level, this CDR3 is encoded by other sequences in the same sample as well. The data stem from a study of cytomegalovirus exposure and HLA in healthy donors. PCR amplification relied on 60 Vbeta primers (plus 13 Jbeta primers). The data were produced by immunoSEQ multiplex PCR, yet TCRdb's version contains in-frame clones alone and is incomplete. The top ten hold around 0.21% of the sample, which has 150,000 to 200,000 clones, roughly 90% seen once. The V and J ends lost 0 bases and 1 base respectively, with 8 bases between them. The length of the CDR3 is 14 residues. Germline-derived CDR1 and CDR2 are SGHRS and YFSETQ. The study, taken as a whole, reports: CMV serostatus was the only immune exposure information that was available. With further analysis later on, most CMV-associated TCR beta chains appeared HLA-restricted. The authors judged a highly shared variant cluster likely a sequencing artifact. In a later analysis, V- and J-gene trimming of beta chains associated with a DCLRE1C missense variant, replicated independently.

Sequencing was done on a sample of PBMCs. V is TRBV5-1 and J is TRBJ2-7, with D possibly TRBD1 on 6 matching bases. This receptor was obtained from a girl in the first two years of life in good health and CMV-seronegative. The CDR3 reads CASSLVTGSYEQYF. Here the CDR3 DNA reads TGCGCCAGCAGCTTGGTTACAGGGTCCTACGAGCAGTACTTC.